These 10 T cell receptor beta chains originate from one sample sequenced in a study of T cell repertoires in cytomegalovirus infection. These receptors have no known antigen. TCRdb fed the reads into MiXCR, producing one record per CDR3 protein. The sample has 140,000 to 150,000 distinct CDR3 sequences; 25% to 35% are singletons. Sequencing was performed on CD8+ T cells from cultured PBMCs, taken from culture after CMV antigen stimulation. The source is a human donor in good health (CMV status not recorded). Some clones in this sample may be carry-over from other donors' samples.

The genes are TRBV7-6 and TRBJ2-7; no firm D call. V lost 5 bases, J lost 6 bases, and 11 bases lay in between. Looked up from germline, CDR1 is SGHVS and CDR2 is FNYEAQ. The CDR3 covers 12 residues. The CDR3 spells CASSPSGFEQYF. CDR3 DNA: TGTGCCAGCAGCCCATCTGGGTTCGAGCAGTACTTC.

The chain links TRBV7-9 to TRBJ2-4; 11 bases map to TRBD2. Germline V gives CDR1 SEHNR, CDR2 FQNEAQ (reference sequence). The V and J ends lost 2 bases and 6 bases, in that order; junction bases with no gene match: 0. CDR3 length equals 14 residues. The CDR3, as DNA: TGTGCCAGCAGCTTAACTAGCGGGGGAAACATTCAGTACTTC. This translates into CASSLTSGGNIQYF.

V usage is TRBV19 and J usage is TRBJ1-2; D gene unclear. The V gene lost 5 bases and the J gene lost 7 bases, with 14 bases spanning the gap. Germline loops: CDR1 LNHDA, CDR2 SQIVND (reference sequence). The CDR3 sequence is 13 residues long. CDR3 DNA: TGTGCCAGTAGTTTCACAGCGGAGAGTGGCTACACCTTC. Translating it yields CASSFTAESGYTF. Full variable domain (rest looked up from reference TRBV19 and TRBJ1-2): DGGITQSPKYLFRKEGQNVTLSCEQNLNHDAMYWYRQDPGQGLRLIYYSQIVNDFQKGDIAEGYSVSREKKESFPLTVTSAQKNPTAFYLCASSFTAESGYTFGSGTRLTVV.

The chain employs TRBV4-1 and TRBJ2-7, with 10 bases that match TRBD1. Germline values: CDR1 MGHRA, CDR2 YSYEKL. This CDR3 region has 15 residues. With 4 bases clipped from V and 3 bases from J, the junction kept 6 bases outside the gene matches. CDR3 protein: CASSPTWDRGYEQYF. CDR3 coding DNA: TGCGCCAGCAGCCCCACGTGGGACAGGGGCTACGAGCAGTACTTC.

The genes are TRBV7-8 and TRBJ2-2; 10 nucleotides agree with TRBD1. Trimming cost V 0 bases and J 4 bases; bases outside gene matches: 5. This CDR3 is 17 amino acids long. Germline lookup yields CDR1 SGHVS and CDR2 FQNEAQ. Here the CDR3 reads CASSLARTGGSTGELFF. CDR3 DNA sequence: TGTGCCAGCAGCTTAGCCAGGACAGGGGGGAGCACCGGGGAGCTGTTTTTT.

The chain joins TRBV7-2 to TRBJ1-1, with D possibly being TRBD1 (6 bases). The CDR3 totals 16 residues. Germline V gene data show CDR1 as SGHTA and CDR2 as FQGNSA. Trimming cost V 7 bases and J 0 bases, with 18 bases left between them. The CDR3 sequence: CASISVPGTLNTEAFF. The CDR3 DNA reads TGTGCCAGCATCTCCGTCCCGGGGACATTGAACACTGAAGCTTTCTTT. The full variable domain, in which reference TRBV7-2 and TRBJ1-1 provide the parts outside the CDR3, is GAGVSQSPSNKVTEKGKDVELRCDPISGHTALYWYRQSLGQGLEFLIYFQGNSAPDKSGLPSDRFSAERTGGSVSTLTIQRTQQEDSAVYLCASISVPGTLNTEAFFGQGTRLTVV.

The rearrangement joins TRBV29-1 to TRBJ2-7; D not certain. V was trimmed by 1 base and J by 4 bases, leaving 8 bases between them. This CDR3 is built from 12 residues. CDR1 is SQVTM and CDR2 is ANQGSEA in the germline V gene. CDR3 bases: TGCAGCGTTGAAGGTTCGGGTTACGAGCAGTACTTC. Translation: CSVEGSGYEQYF.

This clonotype was recorded a few times. The chain has TRBV28 and TRBJ1-2; TRBD1 is a possible D gene (6 bases). V lost 5 bases to trimming and J lost 2 bases, with 12 bases between them. The CDR3 sequence is 14 residues long. Germline-derived CDR1 and CDR2 are MDHEN and SYDVKM. CDR3 amino acids: CASSPGHLNYGYTF. The CDR3 DNA reads TGTGCCAGCAGTCCGGGACACCTGAACTATGGCTACACCTTC.

This clonotype was observed a handful of times. The V call is TRBV12-3 or TRBV12-4, the J call TRBJ2-1, with 7 nucleotides matching TRBD2. CDR3 size: 17 residues. Trimming took 6 bases from V and 2 from J; bases not matched to a gene: 13. CDR3 in amino acids: CASSTTTPGRAYNEQFF. The CDR3 DNA reads TGTGCCAGCAGCACGACCACCCCAGGGAGGGCCTACAATGAGCAGTTCTTC.

There are many counts of this clonotype. This chain links TRBV7-8 with TRBJ1-1, with TRBD1 matching 10 bases. V dropped 0 bases and J dropped 1; count of bases not matched to a gene: 5. Germline V gives CDR1 SGHVS, CDR2 FQNEAQ. The CDR3 spans 17 residues. The CDR3: CASSLAGQGQKNTEAFF. In DNA, the CDR3 is TGTGCCAGCAGCTTAGCGGGACAGGGGCAGAAGAACACTGAAGCTTTCTTT.